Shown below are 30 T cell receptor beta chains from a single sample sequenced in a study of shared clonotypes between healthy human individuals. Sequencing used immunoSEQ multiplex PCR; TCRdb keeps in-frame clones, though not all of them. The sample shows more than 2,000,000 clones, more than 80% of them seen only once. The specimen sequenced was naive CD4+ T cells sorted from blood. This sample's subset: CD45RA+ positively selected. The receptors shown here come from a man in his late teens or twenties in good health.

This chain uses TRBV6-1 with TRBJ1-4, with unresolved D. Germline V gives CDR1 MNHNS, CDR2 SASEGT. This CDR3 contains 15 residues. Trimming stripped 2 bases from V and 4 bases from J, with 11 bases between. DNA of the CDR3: TGTGCCAGCAGTGAAATCGGGCGGTATAATGAAAAACTGTTTTTT. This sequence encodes CASSEIGRYNEKLFF.

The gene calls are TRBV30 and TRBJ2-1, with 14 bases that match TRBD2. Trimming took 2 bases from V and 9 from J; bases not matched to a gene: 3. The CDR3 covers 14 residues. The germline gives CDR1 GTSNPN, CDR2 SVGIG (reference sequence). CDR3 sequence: CAWSPTSGRGEQFF. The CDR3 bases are TGTGCCTGGAGTCCGACTAGCGGGAGGGGTGAGCAGTTCTTC.

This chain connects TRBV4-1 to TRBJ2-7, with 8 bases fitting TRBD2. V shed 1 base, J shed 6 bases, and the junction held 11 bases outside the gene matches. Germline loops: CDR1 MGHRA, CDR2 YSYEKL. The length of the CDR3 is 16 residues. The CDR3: CASSQGGSGIQAEQYF. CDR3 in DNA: TGCGCCAGCAGCCAAGGGGGTAGCGGGATCCAGGCCGAGCAGTACTTC.

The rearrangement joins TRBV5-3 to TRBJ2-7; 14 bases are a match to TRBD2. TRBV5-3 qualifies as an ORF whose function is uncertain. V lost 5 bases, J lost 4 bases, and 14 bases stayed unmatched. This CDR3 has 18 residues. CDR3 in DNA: TGTGCCAGAAGACCGGACAGGGGGACTAGCGGGAGTCGGTACGAGCAGTACTTC. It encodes CARRPDRGTSGSRYEQYF.

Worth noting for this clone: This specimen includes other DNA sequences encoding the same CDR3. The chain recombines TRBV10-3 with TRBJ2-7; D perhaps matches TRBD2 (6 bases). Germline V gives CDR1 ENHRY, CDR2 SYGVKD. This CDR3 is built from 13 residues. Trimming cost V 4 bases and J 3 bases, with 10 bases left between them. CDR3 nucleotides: TGTGCCATCAGTGCACTGGAGGGCTACGAGCAGTACTTC. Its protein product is CAISALEGYEQYF.

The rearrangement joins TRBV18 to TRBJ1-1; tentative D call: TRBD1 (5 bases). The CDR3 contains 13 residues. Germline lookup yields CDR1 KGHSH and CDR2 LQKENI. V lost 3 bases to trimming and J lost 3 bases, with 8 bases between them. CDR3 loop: CASSPTAYTEAFF. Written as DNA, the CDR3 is TGTGCCAGCTCACCGACAGCTTACACTGAAGCTTTCTTT.

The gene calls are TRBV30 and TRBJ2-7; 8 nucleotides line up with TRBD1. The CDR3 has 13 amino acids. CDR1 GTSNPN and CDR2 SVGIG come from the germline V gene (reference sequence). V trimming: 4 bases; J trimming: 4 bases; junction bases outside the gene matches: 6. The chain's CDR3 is CAWTGTGDYEQYF. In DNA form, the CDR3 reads TGTGCCTGGACCGGGACAGGAGATTACGAGCAGTACTTC.

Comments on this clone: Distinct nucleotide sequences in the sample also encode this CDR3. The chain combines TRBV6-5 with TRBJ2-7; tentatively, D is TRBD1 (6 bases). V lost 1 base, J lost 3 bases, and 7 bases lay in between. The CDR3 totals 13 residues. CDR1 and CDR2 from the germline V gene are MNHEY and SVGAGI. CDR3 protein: CASSYYRDYEQYF. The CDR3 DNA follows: TGTGCCAGCAGTTACTACAGGGACTACGAGCAGTACTTC.

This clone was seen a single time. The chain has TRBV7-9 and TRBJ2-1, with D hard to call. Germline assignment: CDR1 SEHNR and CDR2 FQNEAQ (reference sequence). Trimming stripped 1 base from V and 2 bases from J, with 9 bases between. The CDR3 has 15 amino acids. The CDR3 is CASSLDSAAYNEQFF. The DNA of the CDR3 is TGTGCCAGCAGCTTAGACTCTGCCGCCTACAATGAGCAGTTCTTC.

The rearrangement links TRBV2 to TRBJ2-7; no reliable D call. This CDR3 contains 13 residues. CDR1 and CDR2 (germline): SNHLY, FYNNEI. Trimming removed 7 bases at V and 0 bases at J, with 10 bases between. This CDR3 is CASIQDLSYEQYF. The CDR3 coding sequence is TGTGCCAGCATTCAGGACCTCTCCTACGAGCAGTACTTC.

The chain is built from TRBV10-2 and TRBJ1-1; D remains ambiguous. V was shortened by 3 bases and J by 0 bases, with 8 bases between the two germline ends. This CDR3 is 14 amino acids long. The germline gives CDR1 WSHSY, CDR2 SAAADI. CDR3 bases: TGCGCCAGCAGTGACGGGGAGATGAACACTGAAGCTTTCTTT. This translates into CASSDGEMNTEAFF.

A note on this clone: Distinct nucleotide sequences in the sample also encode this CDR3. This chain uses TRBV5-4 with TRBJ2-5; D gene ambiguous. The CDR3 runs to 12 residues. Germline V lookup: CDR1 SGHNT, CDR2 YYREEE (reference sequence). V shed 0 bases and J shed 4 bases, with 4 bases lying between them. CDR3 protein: CASSLGLETQYF. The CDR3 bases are TGTGCCAGCAGCTTGGGTTTAGAGACCCAGTACTTC.

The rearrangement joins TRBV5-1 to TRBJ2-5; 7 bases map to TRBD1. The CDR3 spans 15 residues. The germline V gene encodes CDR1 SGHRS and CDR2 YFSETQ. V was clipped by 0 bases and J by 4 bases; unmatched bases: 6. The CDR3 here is CASSLADRVGETQYF. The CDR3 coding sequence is TGCGCCAGCAGCTTGGCCGACAGGGTGGGAGAGACCCAGTACTTC. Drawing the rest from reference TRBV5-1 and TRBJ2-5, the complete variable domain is KAGVTQTPRYLIKTRGQQVTLSCSPISGHRSVSWYQQTPGQGLQFLFEYFSETQRNKGNFPGRFSGRQFSNSRSEMNVSTLELGDSALYLCASSLADRVGETQYFGPGTRLLVL.

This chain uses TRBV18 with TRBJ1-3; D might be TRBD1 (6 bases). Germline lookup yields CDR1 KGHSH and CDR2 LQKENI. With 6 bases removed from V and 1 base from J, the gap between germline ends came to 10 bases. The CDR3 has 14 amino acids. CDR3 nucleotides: TGTGCCAGCTCTCACAGGGATTCTGGAAACACCATATATTTT. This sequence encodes CASSHRDSGNTIYF.

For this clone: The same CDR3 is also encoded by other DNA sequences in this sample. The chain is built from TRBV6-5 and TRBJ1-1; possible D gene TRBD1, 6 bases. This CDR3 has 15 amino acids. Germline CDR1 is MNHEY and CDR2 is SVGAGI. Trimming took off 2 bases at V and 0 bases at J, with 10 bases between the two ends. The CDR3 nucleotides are TGTGCCAGCAGTTACGGGGGGCAATTGAACACTGAAGCTTTCTTT. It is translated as CASSYGGQLNTEAFF.

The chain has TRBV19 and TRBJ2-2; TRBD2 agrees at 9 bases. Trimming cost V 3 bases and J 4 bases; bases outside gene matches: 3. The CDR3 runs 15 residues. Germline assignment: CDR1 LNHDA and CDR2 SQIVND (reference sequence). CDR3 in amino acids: CASSIKAGGTGELFF. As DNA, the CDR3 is TGTGCCAGTAGTATCAAAGCGGGAGGCACCGGGGAGCTGTTTTTT.

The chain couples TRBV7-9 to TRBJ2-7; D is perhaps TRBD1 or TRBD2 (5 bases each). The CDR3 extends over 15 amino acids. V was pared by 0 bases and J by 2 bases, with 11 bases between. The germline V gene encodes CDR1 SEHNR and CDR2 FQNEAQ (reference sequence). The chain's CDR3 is CASSLAWDVAYEQYF. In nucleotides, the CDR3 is TGTGCCAGCAGCTTAGCGTGGGACGTCGCCTACGAGCAGTACTTC.

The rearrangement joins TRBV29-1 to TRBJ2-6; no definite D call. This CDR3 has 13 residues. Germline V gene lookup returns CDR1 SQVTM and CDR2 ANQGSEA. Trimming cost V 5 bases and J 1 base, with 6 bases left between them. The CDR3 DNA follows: TGCAGCGTTCTTCAGTCTGGGGCCAACGTCCTGACTTTC. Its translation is CSVLQSGANVLTF.

The CDR3 nucleotides are TGTGCCAGCAGCTCAGTCCAACTAGCGGGAGGGCGCCACAATGAGCAGTTCTTC. Translating it yields CASSSVQLAGGRHNEQFF. The rearrangement uses TRBV7-9 and TRBJ2-1; 13 bases are shared with TRBD2. The CDR3 spans 18 residues. The trim removed 4 bases at V and 5 bases at J, leaving 11 bases unmatched. Germline CDR1 and CDR2: SEHNR and FQNEAQ (reference sequence).

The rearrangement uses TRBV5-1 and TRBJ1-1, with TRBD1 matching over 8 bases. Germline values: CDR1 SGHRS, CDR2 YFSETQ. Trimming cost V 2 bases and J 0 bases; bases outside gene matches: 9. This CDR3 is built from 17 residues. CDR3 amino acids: CASSFRQGANVNTEAFF. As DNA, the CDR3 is TGCGCCAGCAGCTTTAGGCAGGGGGCAAACGTGAACACTGAAGCTTTCTTT.

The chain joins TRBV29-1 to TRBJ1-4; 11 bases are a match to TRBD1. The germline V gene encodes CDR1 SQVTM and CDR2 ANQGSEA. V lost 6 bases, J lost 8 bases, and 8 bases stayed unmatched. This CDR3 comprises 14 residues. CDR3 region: CSVRRDRGTEKLFF. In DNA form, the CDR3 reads TGCAGCGTCCGCAGGGACAGGGGGACGGAAAAACTGTTTTTT. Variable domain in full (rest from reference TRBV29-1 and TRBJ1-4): SAVISQKPSRDICQRGTSLTIQCQVDSQVTMMFWYRQQPGQSLTLIATANQGSEATYESGFVIDKFPISRPNLTFSTLTVSNMSPEDSSIYLCSVRRDRGTEKLFFGSGTQLSVL.

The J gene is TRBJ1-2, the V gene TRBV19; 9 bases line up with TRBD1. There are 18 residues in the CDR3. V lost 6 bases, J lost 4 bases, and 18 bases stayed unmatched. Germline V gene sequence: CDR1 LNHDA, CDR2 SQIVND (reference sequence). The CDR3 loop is CASRRFTGGVNGGYGYTF. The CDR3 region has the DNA TGTGCCAGTAGGCGTTTTACAGGGGGCGTCAACGGAGGCTATGGCTACACCTTC. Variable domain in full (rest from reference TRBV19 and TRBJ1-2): DGGITQSPKYLFRKEGQNVTLSCEQNLNHDAMYWYRQDPGQGLRLIYYSQIVNDFQKGDIAEGYSVSREKKESFPLTVTSAQKNPTAFYLCASRRFTGGVNGGYGYTFGSGTRLTVV.

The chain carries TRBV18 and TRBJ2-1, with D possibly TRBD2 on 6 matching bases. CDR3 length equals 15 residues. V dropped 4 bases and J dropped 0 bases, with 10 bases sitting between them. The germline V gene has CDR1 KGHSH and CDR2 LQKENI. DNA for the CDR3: TGTGCCAGCTCACACGGGACTGGCTCCTACAATGAGCAGTTCTTC. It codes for CASSHGTGSYNEQFF.

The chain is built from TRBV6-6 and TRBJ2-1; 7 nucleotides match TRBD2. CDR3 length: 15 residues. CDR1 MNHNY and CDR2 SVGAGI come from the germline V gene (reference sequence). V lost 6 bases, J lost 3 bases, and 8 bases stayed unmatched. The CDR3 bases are TGTGCCAGCAGCCCGGAACTAGCGAGCTACAATGAGCAGTTCTTC. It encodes CASSPELASYNEQFF.

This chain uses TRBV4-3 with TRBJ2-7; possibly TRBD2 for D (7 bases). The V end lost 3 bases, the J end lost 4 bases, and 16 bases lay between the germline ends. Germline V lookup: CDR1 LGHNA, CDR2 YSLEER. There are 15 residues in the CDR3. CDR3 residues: CASSQGGGANYEQYF. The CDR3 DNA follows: TGCGCCAGCAGCCAGGGAGGGGGGGCGAATTACGAGCAGTACTTC.

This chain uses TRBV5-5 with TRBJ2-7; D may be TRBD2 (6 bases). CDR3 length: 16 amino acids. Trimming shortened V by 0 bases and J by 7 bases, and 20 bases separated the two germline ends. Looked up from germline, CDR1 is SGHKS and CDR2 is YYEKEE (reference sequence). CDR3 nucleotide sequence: TGTGCCAGCAGCTTGGCGCCGGGGGTTCCCCCGGGAGAGCAGTACTTC. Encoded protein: CASSLAPGVPPGEQYF.

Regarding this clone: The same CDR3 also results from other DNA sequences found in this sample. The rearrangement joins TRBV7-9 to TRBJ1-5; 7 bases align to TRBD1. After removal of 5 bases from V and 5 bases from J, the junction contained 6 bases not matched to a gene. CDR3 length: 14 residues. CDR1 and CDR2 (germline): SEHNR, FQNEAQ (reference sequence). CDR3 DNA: TGTGCCAGCAGCCTCGACAGGGTAGATCAGCCCCAGCATTTT. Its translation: CASSLDRVDQPQHF. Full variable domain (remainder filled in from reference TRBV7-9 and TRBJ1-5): DTGVSQNPRHKITKRGQNVTFRCDPISEHNRLYWYRQTLGQGPEFLTYFQNEAQLEKSRLLSDRFSAERPKGSFSTLEIQRTEQGDSAMYLCASSLDRVDQPQHFGDGTRLSIL.

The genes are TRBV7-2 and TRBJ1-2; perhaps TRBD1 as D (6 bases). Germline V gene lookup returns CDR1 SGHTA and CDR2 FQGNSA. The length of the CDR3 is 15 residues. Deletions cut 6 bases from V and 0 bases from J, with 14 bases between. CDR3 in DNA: TGTGCCAGCAGAGCCGGGACATCCGCTAACTATGGCTACACCTTC. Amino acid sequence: CASRAGTSANYGYTF.

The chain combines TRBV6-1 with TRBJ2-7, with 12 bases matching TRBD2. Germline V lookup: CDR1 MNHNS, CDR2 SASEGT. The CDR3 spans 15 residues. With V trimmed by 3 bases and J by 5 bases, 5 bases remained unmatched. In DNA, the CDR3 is TGTGCCAGCAGTGATCTAGCGGGAGGGGTAAACGAGCAGTACTTC. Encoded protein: CASSDLAGGVNEQYF.

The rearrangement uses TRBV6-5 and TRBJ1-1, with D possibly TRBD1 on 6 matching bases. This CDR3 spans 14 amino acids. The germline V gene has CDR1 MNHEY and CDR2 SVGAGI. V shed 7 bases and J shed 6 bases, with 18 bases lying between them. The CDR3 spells CASTSRGLGAEAFF. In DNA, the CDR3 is TGTGCCAGCACCTCCCGGGGGCTGGGGGCTGAAGCTTTCTTT.